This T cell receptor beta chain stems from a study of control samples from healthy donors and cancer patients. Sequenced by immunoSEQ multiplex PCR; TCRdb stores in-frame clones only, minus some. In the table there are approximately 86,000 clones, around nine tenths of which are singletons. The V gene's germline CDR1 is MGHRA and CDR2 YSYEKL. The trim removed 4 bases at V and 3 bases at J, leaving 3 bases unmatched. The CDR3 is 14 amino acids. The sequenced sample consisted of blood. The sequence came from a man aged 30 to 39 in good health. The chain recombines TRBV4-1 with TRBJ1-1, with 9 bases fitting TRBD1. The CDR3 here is CASSLGQGDTEAFF. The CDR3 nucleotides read TGCGCCAGCAGCCTGGGACAGGGTGACACTGAAGCTTTCTTT.